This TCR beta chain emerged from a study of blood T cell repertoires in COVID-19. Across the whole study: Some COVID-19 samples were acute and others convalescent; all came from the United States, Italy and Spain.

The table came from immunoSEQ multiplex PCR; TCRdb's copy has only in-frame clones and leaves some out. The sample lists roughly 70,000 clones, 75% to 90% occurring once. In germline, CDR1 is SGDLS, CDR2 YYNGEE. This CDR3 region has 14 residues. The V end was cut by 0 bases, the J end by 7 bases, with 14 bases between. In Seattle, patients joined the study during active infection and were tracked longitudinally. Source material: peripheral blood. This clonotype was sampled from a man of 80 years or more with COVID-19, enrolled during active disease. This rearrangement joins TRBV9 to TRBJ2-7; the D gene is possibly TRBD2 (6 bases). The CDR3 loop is CASSVAPLGREQYF. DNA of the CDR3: TGTGCCAGCAGCGTAGCCCCGTTGGGGAGGGAGCAGTACTTC.